This record concerns one T cell receptor beta chain sequence. Its target is not known. This specimen includes other DNA sequences encoding the same CDR3. This record belongs to a study of PD-1 blockade in classical Hodgkin lymphoma. Described time point: newly diagnosed, previously untreated cHL patient sample. Peripheral samples used as comparators were newly diagnosed, untreated classical Hodgkin lymphoma PBMCs. Only in-frame clones appear in the TCRdb table, and some are missing; sequencing was by immunoSEQ multiplex PCR. The sample yields approximately 45,000 clones, just over 90% seen once. Study conclusions and caveats: The authors have not defined what causes the repertoire differences, possibly disease activity or prior therapy. Newly diagnosed patients were reported to start with lower TCR diversity than healthy donors.

Trimming pared 0 bases from V and 1 base from J, leaving 5 bases between. The CDR3 loop spans 14 amino acids. Germline CDR1 is SGHDT and CDR2 is YYEEEE. Sequencing used peripheral blood mononuclear cells (PBMCs). This chain uses TRBV5-6 with TRBJ2-1; the D gene is possibly TRBD2 (5 bases). The clonotype originates from a human donor with classical Hodgkin lymphoma. The CDR3 DNA reads TGTGCCAGCAGCTTGGGAGGGTCCTACAATGAGCAGTTCTTC. As protein: CASSLGGSYNEQFF.